This entry lists 14 T cell receptor beta chains sequenced from one sample in a study of shared clonotypes between healthy human individuals. Generated by immunoSEQ multiplex PCR, the TCRdb table keeps only in-frame clones and is missing some. The repertoire holds about 2.3 million clones, with around 92% as singletons. The sequenced sample was naive CD4+ T cells from PBMCs. Subset in this sample: CD45RA+ positively selected. The receptor set was obtained from a man aged 18 to 35 in good health. Some clones in this sample may be carry-over from other donors' samples.

This chain joins TRBV7-8 and TRBJ2-5; 7 positions match TRBD1. Germline values: CDR1 SGHVS, CDR2 FQNEAQ. The CDR3 is 14 amino acids. V lost 3 bases, J lost 4 bases, and 5 bases stayed unmatched. CDR3 amino acids: CASSFTGAGETQYF. The CDR3, as DNA: TGTGCCAGCAGCTTTACAGGGGCTGGAGAGACCCAGTACTTC.

The J gene is TRBJ1-1, the V gene TRBV28, with 9 nucleotides matching TRBD1. In germline, CDR1 is MDHEN, CDR2 SYDVKM. The CDR3 loop spans 16 amino acids. Trimming took 6 bases from V and 12 from J; bases not matched to a gene: 20. The CDR3 DNA sequence: TGTGCCAGCAGAGATCAACTTATGGACAGGGGACATCGAACTTTCTTT. This sequence encodes CASRDQLMDRGHRTFF.

V gene TRBV4-3 combines with J gene TRBJ2-3; 7 bases are a match to TRBD2. The germline V gene has CDR1 LGHNA and CDR2 YSLEER. V gave up 1 base and J gave up 2 bases; unmatched junction bases: 12. CDR3 length equals 18 residues. CDR3 sequence reads: CASSQALRASGYTDTQYF. CDR3 in DNA: TGCGCCAGCAGCCAAGCTCTAAGGGCTAGCGGTTACACAGATACGCAGTATTTT.

In this sample, this clone turned up a few times. The chain has TRBV27 and TRBJ1-5; the D is unclear. V was clipped by 4 bases and J by 5 bases, with 3 bases between them. CDR1 and CDR2 (germline): MNHEY, SMNVEV (reference sequence). The CDR3 is 11 amino acids. In DNA form, the CDR3 reads TGTGCCAGCAGTTCCGATCAGCCCCAGCATTTT. Translating it yields CASSSDQPQHF.

The genes are TRBV5-1 and TRBJ1-2; D gene ambiguous. CDR3 length: 15 residues. V lost 4 bases, J lost 8 bases, and 21 bases lay in between. From germline, CDR1 is SGHRS and CDR2 YFSETQ. CDR3: CASSRNDAGPGGYTF. Here the CDR3 DNA reads TGCGCCAGCAGCCGAAATGACGCTGGGCCTGGGGGCTACACCTTC. The full variable domain, rest sourced from reference TRBV5-1 and TRBJ1-2, is KAGVTQTPRYLIKTRGQQVTLSCSPISGHRSVSWYQQTPGQGLQFLFEYFSETQRNKGNFPGRFSGRQFSNSRSEMNVSTLELGDSALYLCASSRNDAGPGGYTFGSGTRLTVV.

The chain couples TRBV2 to TRBJ2-1; 11 nucleotides match TRBD2. The CDR3 sequence is 15 residues long. Germline V gene data show CDR1 as SNHLY and CDR2 as FYNNEI. J was trimmed by 3 bases and V by 6 bases; bases with no gene match: 4. The CDR3 loop is CASRPTSGVYNEQFF. CDR3 in DNA: TGTGCCAGCAGGCCGACTAGCGGGGTCTACAATGAGCAGTTCTTC.

The genes are TRBV2 and TRBJ2-7, with TRBD2 matching 12 bases. The CDR3 is 14 residues long. Trimming removed 3 bases from V and 6 bases from J; junction bases left unmatched: 3. Germline-derived CDR1 and CDR2 are SNHLY and FYNNEI. The chain's CDR3 is CASSEVLAGGEQYF. The CDR3 DNA sequence: TGTGCCAGCAGTGAGGTACTAGCGGGAGGCGAGCAGTACTTC.

The chain links TRBV27 to TRBJ2-6; D perhaps matches TRBD2 (6 bases). V was pared by 3 bases and J by 1 base, with 13 bases between. The length of the CDR3 is 17 residues. Germline loops: CDR1 MNHEY, CDR2 SMNVEV (reference sequence). The CDR3 region has the DNA TGTGCCAGCAGTTTTGGGTCGGGAGTATCTGGGGCCAACGTCCTGACTTTC. Its protein product is CASSFGSGVSGANVLTF.

As to this clone: The sample holds other DNA sequences that translate to the same CDR3. CDR3 sequence reads: CASSLTVSSYNEQFF. DNA of the CDR3: TGCGCCAGCAGCTTAACAGTTAGCTCCTACAATGAGCAGTTCTTC. This chain joins TRBV5-1 and TRBJ2-1, with D unresolved. The length of the CDR3 is 15 residues. V was clipped by 2 bases and J by 0 bases, with 9 bases between them. Germline V gene sequence: CDR1 SGHRS, CDR2 YFSETQ.

The chain has TRBV19 and TRBJ1-2; D possibly corresponds to TRBD1 (5 bases). Germline V gene data show CDR1 as LNHDA and CDR2 as SQIVND (reference sequence). V was clipped by 5 bases and J by 8 bases, with 15 bases between them. The CDR3 totals 13 residues. This CDR3 reads CASSFPTGVGYTF. The CDR3 DNA reads TGTGCCAGTAGTTTCCCAACGGGGGTAGGCTACACCTTC.

The V and J genes are TRBV19 and TRBJ2-3; TRBD2 aligns across 9 bases. Germline V gene lookup returns CDR1 LNHDA and CDR2 SQIVND (reference sequence). The CDR3 runs to 15 residues. The ends lost 6 bases at V and 12 bases at J; junction bases unmatched: 16. DNA of the CDR3: TGTGCCAGTAGAAACCCGGGACTAGCCAATCAGGCACAGTATTTT. Translation gives CASRNPGLANQAQYF.

A word on this clone: The sample carries other DNA sequences with the same CDR3. V usage is TRBV20-1 and J usage is TRBJ2-1; a possible D gene is TRBD2 (6 bases). Germline-derived CDR1 and CDR2 are DFQATT and SNEGSKA (reference sequence). This CDR3 has 11 amino acids. V dropped 5 bases and J dropped 6 bases, with 8 bases sitting between them. CDR3 sequence: CSAARGNEQFF. The CDR3 nucleotides read TGCAGTGCTGCGCGGGGCAATGAGCAGTTCTTC.

This chain joins TRBV6-6 and TRBJ1-3; D ambiguous. The V end was cut by 7 bases, the J end by 4 bases, with 20 bases between. Looked up from germline, CDR1 is MNHNY and CDR2 is SVGAGI (reference sequence). The length of the CDR3 is 16 residues. The CDR3 bases are TGTGCCAGCAACCTAAGTCCAGCGGTCTTCGGAAACACCATATATTTT. Translated, it gives CASNLSPAVFGNTIYF.

The chain carries TRBV27 and TRBJ1-5; no firm D call. The V end was cut by 8 bases, the J end by 7 bases, with 9 bases between. Germline V CDR1 and CDR2: MNHEY, SMNVEV (reference sequence). This CDR3 region has 11 residues. CDR3 DNA sequence: TGTGCCAGCGCTTCCGGGCAGCCCCAGCATTTT. Protein product: CASASGQPQHF.